This TCR beta chain was found in a study of blood T cell repertoires in COVID-19. Study summary: COVID-19 samples collected from the United States, Italy and Spain covered acute and convalescent phases.

V was clipped by 6 bases and J by 0 bases, with 8 bases between them. The CDR3 sequence is 13 residues long. Germline V gene data show CDR1 as LNHDA and CDR2 as SQIVND (reference sequence). Authors' data handling: How many nucleated cells were present was estimated from reference gene primer amplification. The data were produced by immunoSEQ multiplex PCR, yet TCRdb's version contains in-frame clones alone and is incomplete. V and J calls plus clone size are reproduced from that table; the DNA served to infer D and trimming. The sample lists around 170,000 clones; 89% were seen once. Sequenced: peripheral blood. The chain couples TRBV19 to TRBJ1-1; D unresolved. This sequence was found in a man aged 55 to 70 with acute or convalescent COVID-19. The CDR3 loop reads CASRQIMNTEAFF. CDR3 bases: TGTGCCAGTAGACAGATCATGAACACTGAAGCTTTCTTT. The variable domain in full, with the rest retrieved from reference TRBV19 and TRBJ1-1, is DGGITQSPKYLFRKEGQNVTLSCEQNLNHDAMYWYRQDPGQGLRLIYYSQIVNDFQKGDIAEGYSVSREKKESFPLTVTSAQKNPTAFYLCASRQIMNTEAFFGQGTRLTVV.